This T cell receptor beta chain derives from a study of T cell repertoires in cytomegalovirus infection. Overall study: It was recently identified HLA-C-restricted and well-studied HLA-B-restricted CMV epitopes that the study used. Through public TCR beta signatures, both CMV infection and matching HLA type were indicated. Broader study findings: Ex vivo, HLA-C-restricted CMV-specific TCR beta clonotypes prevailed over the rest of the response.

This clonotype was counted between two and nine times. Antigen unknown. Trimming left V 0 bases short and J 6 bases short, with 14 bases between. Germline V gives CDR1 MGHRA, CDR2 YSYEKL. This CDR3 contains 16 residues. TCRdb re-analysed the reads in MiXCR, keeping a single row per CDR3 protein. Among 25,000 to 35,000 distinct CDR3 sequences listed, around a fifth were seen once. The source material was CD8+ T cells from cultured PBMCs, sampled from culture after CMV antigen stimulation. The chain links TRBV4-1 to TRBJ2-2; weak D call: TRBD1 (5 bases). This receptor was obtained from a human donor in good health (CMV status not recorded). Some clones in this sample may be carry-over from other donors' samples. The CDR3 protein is CASSQDYNPGSGELFF. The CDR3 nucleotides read TGCGCCAGCAGCCAAGATTATAATCCAGGGTCCGGGGAGCTGTTTTTT.